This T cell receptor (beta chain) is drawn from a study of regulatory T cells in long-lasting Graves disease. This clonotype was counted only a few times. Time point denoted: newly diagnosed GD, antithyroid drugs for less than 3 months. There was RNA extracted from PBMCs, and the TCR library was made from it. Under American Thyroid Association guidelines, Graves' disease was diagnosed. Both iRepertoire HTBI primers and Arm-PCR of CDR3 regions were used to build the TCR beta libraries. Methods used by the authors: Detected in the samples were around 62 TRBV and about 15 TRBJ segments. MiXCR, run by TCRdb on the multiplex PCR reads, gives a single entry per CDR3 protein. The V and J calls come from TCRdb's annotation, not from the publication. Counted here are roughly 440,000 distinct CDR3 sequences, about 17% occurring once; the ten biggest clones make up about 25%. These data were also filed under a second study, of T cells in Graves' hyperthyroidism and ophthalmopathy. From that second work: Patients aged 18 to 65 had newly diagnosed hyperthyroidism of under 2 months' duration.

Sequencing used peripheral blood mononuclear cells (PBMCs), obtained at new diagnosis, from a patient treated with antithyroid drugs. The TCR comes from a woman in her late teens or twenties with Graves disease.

DNA for the CDR3: TGTGCCAGCAGGGAACGGCCCAACACTGAAGCTTTCTTT. Protein: CASRERPNTEAFF. V and J are TRBV13 and TRBJ1-1; D gene unclear. V dropped 6 bases and J dropped 2 bases, with 10 bases sitting between them. Germline lookup yields CDR1 PRHDT and CDR2 FYEKMQ (reference sequence). This CDR3 contains 13 residues.